This T cell receptor (beta chain) was identified during a study of T cell changes during pregnancy in multiple sclerosis. Trimming removed 5 bases from V and 1 base from J; junction bases left unmatched: 4. The CDR3 loop spans 15 amino acids. CDR1 KGHSH and CDR2 LQKENI come from the germline V gene. Generated by immunoSEQ multiplex PCR, the TCRdb table keeps only in-frame clones and is missing some. The sample has 85,000 to 130,000 clones; roughly nine tenths are singletons. This TCR was recovered from a female donor with multiple sclerosis, enrolled in a pregnancy study. The V and J genes are TRBV18 and TRBJ1-1; 10 bases are shared with TRBD1. Sequencing was performed on peripheral blood, taken before pregnancy. The CDR3 sequence is CASSGQGVTNTEAFF. DNA for the CDR3: TGTGCCAGCTCAGGACAGGGGGTCACGAACACTGAAGCTTTCTTT.